This is a list of T cell receptor beta chains from one sample in a study of blood T cell repertoires in COVID-19. Sequencing used immunoSEQ multiplex PCR; TCRdb keeps in-frame clones, though not all of them. The sample consists of 300,000 to 500,000 clones, 70% to 90% of them appearing once. Specimen: PBMCs or T cells enriched from blood (not recorded which). The receptor source for this set is a woman in her 30s with acute COVID-19. Each CDR3 is given with its conserved first and last residue. Fields, in order: clone size, D gene, J gene, CDR3 length, V gene, CDR3 protein, CDR3 DNA. The D gene is left open where the match is weak. Clone size, where shown, is once, few, many, or a class for clones that have expanded.

.	.	TRBJ2-6	15	TRBV15	CATSKDSSGANVLTF	TGTGCCACCAGCAAGGACAGCTCTGGGGCCAACGTCCTGACTTTC
.	TRBD1	TRBJ1-1	18	TRBV14	CASSQDLWTGRVDTEAFF	TGTGCCAGCAGCCAAGATCTTTGGACAGGTCGGGTGGACACTGAAGCTTTCTTT
.	.	TRBJ2-7	15	TRBV2	CASTPPGTVVYEQYF	TGTGCCAGCACCCCCCCCGGCACAGTAGTCTACGAGCAGTACTTC
.	TRBD1	TRBJ2-3	16	TRBV2	CASSSQTGPSTDTQYF	TGTGCCAGCAGCTCACAGACAGGGCCTAGCACAGATACGCAGTATTTT
.	TRBD1	TRBJ1-1	13	TRBV7-3	CTSSPTGGTEAFF	TGTACCAGCAGCCCCACAGGGGGCACTGAAGCTTTCTTT
.	.	TRBJ2-7	15	TRBV7-9	CASSFKGLNTYEQYF	TGTGCCAGCAGCTTTAAGGGACTGAATACCTACGAGCAGTACTTC
.	.	TRBJ1-5	15	TRBV2	CASSVQGLGNQPQHF	TGTGCCAGCAGCGTACAGGGACTAGGCAATCAGCCCCAGCATTTT
once	TRBD1	TRBJ1-1	14	TRBV18	CASSEGQGGTEAFF	TGTGCCAGCTCGGAGGGACAGGGGGGCACTGAAGCTTTCTTT
.	TRBD1	TRBJ1-1	15	TRBV5-1	CASSLDGTGVAEAFF	TGCGCCAGCAGCTTGGACGGGACAGGGGTGGCTGAAGCTTTCTTT
.	TRBD2	TRBJ2-3	15	TRBV5-1	CASSLNPSGGDTQYF	TGCGCCAGCAGCTTGAATCCTAGCGGGGGGGATACGCAGTATTTT